This T cell receptor (beta chain) comes out of a study of memory B cells and T cells in multiple sclerosis (dated by TCRdb to the late 2010s). Describing the broader study: In multiple sclerosis patients, the study set the TCR beta repertoires of autoproliferating peripheral T cells against those of T cells infiltrating brain lesions. TCR sequencing involved two multiple sclerosis patients from whom brain lesions at autopsy or brain-infiltrating cells from biopsy were available.

Using the immunoSEQ Platform, TCRbeta CDR3 regions were amplified from extracted genomic DNA. The immunoSEQ assay used multiplex PCR together with high-throughput sequencing and a bioinformatics pipeline from the vendor. The authors processed their data as follows. Non-productive sequences and CDR3s shorter than 4 amino acids were excluded, and clonotype frequencies were recalculated for each sample. Shared clonotypes were identified in immunoSEQ Analyzer 2.0 as identical CDR3 amino acid, V gene and J gene sequences. Repertoire overlap was normalized by dividing shared clonotype counts by the product of both clone-set sizes, scaled by 1000 into arbitrary units. The table comes from immuneACCESS by way of TCRdb, which keeps in-frame sequences with V and J called. Part of the clones is missing from these tables; in studies checked, under half for an unresolved V gene and the rest for unknown reasons. Clonal size and the V and J genes are those of that table, whereas D and trimming came from the DNA. Recorded for this sample are roughly 12,000 clones; about four fifths of them occurred a single time. The biggest ten clones account for roughly 2.8% of the sample.

Study-wide conclusions, independent of this receptor: Because clone-set sizes differed between compartments, counts of shared clonotypes were influenced and normalization was required.

A word on this clone: Its antigen is still unknown. The input lacks base qualities; no much larger clone sits a single base away.

After CFSE-labeled PBMCs were cultured without a stimulus, the autoproliferating (CFSEdim) and non-proliferating (CFSEhi) T cell fractions were sequenced separately. In total, under 55 million CFSE-labeled PBMCs were cultured without stimulus for six to eight days, after which replicate wells were pooled. PBMCs were labeled with approximately 0.5 uM CFSE and cultured in serum-free AIM-V medium without exogenous stimuli. PBMCs were isolated by Ficoll density gradient centrifugation and cryopreserved before use. Live 7-AAD-negative cells were sorted on a FACSAria III, washed with PBS, and frozen at -80 degrees C as dry pellets. The sequenced sample was PBMCs from blood kept in culture. The receptor comes from a human donor with multiple sclerosis.

The CDR3 protein sequence reads: CASSLGAGGLHEQYF. The nucleotide sequence is TGTGCCAGCAGCTTAGGAGCGGGGGGGCTGCACGAGCAGTACTTC. Recombination joined TRBV11-2 with TRBJ2-7, with TRBD2 identical over 10 junction bases. From cysteine to phenylalanine, the CDR3 is 15 amino acids long. Solely the CDR3 DNA is kept, with 45 bases framed from the first base. V loses 1 base at its end and J loses 5 bases; junction bases beyond the gene matches: 5. The germline V gene provides CDR1 SGHAT and CDR2 FQNNGV.